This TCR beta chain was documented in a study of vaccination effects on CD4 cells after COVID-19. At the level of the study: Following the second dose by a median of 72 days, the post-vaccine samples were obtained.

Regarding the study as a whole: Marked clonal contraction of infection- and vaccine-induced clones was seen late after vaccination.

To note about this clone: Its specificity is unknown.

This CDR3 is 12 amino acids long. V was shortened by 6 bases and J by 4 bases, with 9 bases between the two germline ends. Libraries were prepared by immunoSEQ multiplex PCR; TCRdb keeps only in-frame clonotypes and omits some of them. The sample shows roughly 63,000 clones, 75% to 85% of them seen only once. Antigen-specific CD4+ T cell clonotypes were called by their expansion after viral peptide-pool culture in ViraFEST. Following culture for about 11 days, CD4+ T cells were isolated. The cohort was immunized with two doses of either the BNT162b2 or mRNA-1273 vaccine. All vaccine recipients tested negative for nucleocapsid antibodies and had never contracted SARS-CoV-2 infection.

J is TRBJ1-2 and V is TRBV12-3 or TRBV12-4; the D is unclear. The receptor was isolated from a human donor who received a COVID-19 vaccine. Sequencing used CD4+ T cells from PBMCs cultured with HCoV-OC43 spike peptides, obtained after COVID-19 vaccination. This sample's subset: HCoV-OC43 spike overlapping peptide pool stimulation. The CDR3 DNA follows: TGTGCCAGCAGCCTAGACACCTATGGCTACACCTTC. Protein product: CASSLDTYGYTF.